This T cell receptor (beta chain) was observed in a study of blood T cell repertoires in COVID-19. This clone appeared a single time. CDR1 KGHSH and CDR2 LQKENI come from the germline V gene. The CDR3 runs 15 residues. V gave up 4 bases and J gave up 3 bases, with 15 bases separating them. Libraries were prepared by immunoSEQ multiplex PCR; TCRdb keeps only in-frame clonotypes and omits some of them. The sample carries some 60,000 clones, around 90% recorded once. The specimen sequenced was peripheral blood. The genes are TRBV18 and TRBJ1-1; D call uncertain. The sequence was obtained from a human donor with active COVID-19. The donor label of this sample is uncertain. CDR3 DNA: TGTGCCAGCTCACAGTCGAGCTCCATGGACACTGAAGCTTTCTTT. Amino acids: CASSQSSSMDTEAFF.